A single sample is the source of the 4 T cell receptor beta chains below, sequenced in a study of blood T cell repertoires in COVID-19. Sequencing was performed with immunoSEQ multiplex PCR; in TCRdb, only in-frame clones are kept and a portion is missing. The sample holds about 280,000 clones; over 75% are singletons and the top ten take roughly 9.1%. The sample was peripheral blood. These TCRs come from a man aged 18 to 29 with active or convalescent COVID-19.

The V call is TRBV9, the J call TRBJ2-1; the match to TRBD1 covers 7 bases. V was pared by 4 bases and J by 7 bases, with 8 bases of the junction left unmatched. The germline V gene has CDR1 SGDLS and CDR2 YYNGEE. This CDR3 spans 14 amino acids. CDR3 sequence: CASSPGTARNEQFF. Here the CDR3 DNA reads TGTGCCAGCAGCCCTGGGACAGCCCGGAATGAGCAGTTCTTC.

This chain connects TRBV9 to TRBJ1-2; TRBD1 matches at 7 bases. J lost 4 bases, V lost 4 bases, and 7 bases had no gene match. Germline V gene sequence: CDR1 SGDLS, CDR2 YYNGEE. This CDR3 region has 14 residues. CDR3: CASSSRQGAYGYTF. The CDR3 DNA reads TGTGCCAGCAGCTCACGACAGGGCGCCTATGGCTACACCTTC.

The chain employs TRBV19 and TRBJ2-4; tentative D call: TRBD1 (6 bases). In germline, CDR1 is LNHDA, CDR2 SQIVND (reference sequence). V lost 1 base and J lost 4, with 14 bases in between. The CDR3 runs 16 residues. CDR3: CASSIGAGAGKNIQYF. The CDR3 DNA is TGTGCCAGTAGTATAGGCGCAGGGGCAGGAAAAAACATTCAGTACTTC.

The V and J genes are TRBV6-6 and TRBJ2-7; D perhaps matches TRBD2 (5 bases). Deletions cut 7 bases from V and 6 bases from J, with 10 bases between. The CDR3 consists of 11 residues. In germline, CDR1 is MNHNY, CDR2 SVGAGI (reference sequence). CDR3 in DNA: TGTGCCAGCACCGACGGGGTCGAGCAGTACTTC. Translated: CASTDGVEQYF.